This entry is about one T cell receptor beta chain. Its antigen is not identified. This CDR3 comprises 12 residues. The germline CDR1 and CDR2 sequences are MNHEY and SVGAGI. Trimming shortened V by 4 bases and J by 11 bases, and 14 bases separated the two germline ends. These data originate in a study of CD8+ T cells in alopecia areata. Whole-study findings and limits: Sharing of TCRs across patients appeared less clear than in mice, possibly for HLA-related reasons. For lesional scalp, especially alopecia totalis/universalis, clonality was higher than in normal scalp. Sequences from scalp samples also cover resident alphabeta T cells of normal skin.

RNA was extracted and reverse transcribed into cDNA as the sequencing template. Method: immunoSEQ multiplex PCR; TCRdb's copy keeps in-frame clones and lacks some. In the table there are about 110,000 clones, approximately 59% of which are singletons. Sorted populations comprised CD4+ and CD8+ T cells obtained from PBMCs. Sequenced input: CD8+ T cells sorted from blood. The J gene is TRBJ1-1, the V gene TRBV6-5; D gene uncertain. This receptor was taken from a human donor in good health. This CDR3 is CASSSSSDAAFF. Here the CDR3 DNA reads TGTGCCAGCAGTTCATCTAGCGACGCGGCTTTCTTT.